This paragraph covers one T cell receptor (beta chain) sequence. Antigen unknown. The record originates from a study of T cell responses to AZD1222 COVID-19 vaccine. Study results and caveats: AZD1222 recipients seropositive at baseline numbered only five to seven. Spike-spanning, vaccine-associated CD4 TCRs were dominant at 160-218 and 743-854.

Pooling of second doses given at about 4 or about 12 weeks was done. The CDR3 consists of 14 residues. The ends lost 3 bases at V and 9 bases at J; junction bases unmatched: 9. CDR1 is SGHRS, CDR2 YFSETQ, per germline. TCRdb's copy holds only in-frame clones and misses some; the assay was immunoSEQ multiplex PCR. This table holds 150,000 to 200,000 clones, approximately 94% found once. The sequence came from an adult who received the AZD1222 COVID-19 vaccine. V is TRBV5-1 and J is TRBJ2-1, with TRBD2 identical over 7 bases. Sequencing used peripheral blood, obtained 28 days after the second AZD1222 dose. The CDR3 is CASSSGLGVGEQFF. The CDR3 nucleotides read TGCGCCAGCAGCTCCGGACTAGGGGTTGGTGAGCAGTTCTTC.